Listed here are 17 T cell receptor beta chains from one sample, sequenced in a study of blood T cell repertoires in COVID-19. Profiled with immunoSEQ multiplex PCR; TCRdb holds only in-frame clones, not every one. The table has 150,000 to 200,000 clones, 70% to 90% seen once; the top ten hold around a sixth. The sequencing sample was made of peripheral blood. The receptors were sampled from a person between 65 and 80 years old with COVID-19, enrolled during active disease.

The chain combines TRBV7-8 with TRBJ2-2, with D maybe TRBD1 (6 bases). CDR3 length: 16 residues. CDR1 is SGHVS and CDR2 is FQNEAQ in the germline V gene. V lost 4 bases and J lost 4, with 16 bases in between. The DNA for the CDR3 is TGTGCCAGCAGCTCGATTTCGGGACATCCCACCGGGGAGCTGTTTTTT. It codes for CASSSISGHPTGELFF.

The chain links TRBV7-9 to TRBJ2-5, with a tentative D call TRBD2 (5 bases). The germline gives CDR1 SEHNR, CDR2 FQNEAQ (reference sequence). CDR3 size: 16 residues. V gave up 5 bases and J gave up 5 bases, with 21 bases separating them. The CDR3 DNA sequence: TGTGCCAGCAGCCAGAGAGACCCGGGGTTAGCGGAGACCCAGTACTTC. Translated, it gives CASSQRDPGLAETQYF.

The V call is TRBV30, the J call TRBJ2-6, with 7 bases aligning to TRBD1. J lost 2 bases, V lost 5 bases, and 3 bases had no gene match. Germline V lookup: CDR1 GTSNPN, CDR2 SVGIG (reference sequence). There are 14 residues in the CDR3. The CDR3 protein is CAWSTGAGANVLTF. CDR3 DNA: TGTGCCTGGTCTACAGGGGCTGGGGCCAACGTCCTGACTTTC.

The V call is TRBV7-6, the J call TRBJ2-1, with 10 bases matching TRBD2. The length of the CDR3 is 19 residues. Per germline, CDR1 SGHVS and CDR2 FNYEAQ. J was trimmed by 2 bases and V by 2 bases; bases with no gene match: 12. The chain's CDR3 is CASSLRSGGAGKTYNEQFF. CDR3 DNA sequence: TGTGCCAGCAGCTTAAGAAGCGGGGGGGCCGGTAAGACCTACAATGAGCAGTTCTTC.

The V call is TRBV2, the J call TRBJ2-3; 10 nucleotides align to TRBD2. V shed 6 bases and J 2 bases; nucleotides not matched to a gene: 5. The CDR3 consists of 15 residues. Germline CDR1 and CDR2: SNHLY and FYNNEI. CDR3 bases: TGTGCCAGCAGAGGACTAGCGGTAACCACAGATACGCAGTATTTT. This sequence encodes CASRGLAVTTDTQYF.

The chain employs TRBV4-2 and TRBJ1-5; D unclear. Germline values: CDR1 LGHNA, CDR2 YNFKEQ. V lost 1 base and J lost 6, with 7 bases in between. There are 13 residues in the CDR3. Written as DNA, the CDR3 is TGTGCCAGCAGCCAAGGAGTTGGTCAGCCCCAGCATTTT. It specifies CASSQGVGQPQHF.

The chain recombines TRBV5-8 with TRBJ2-7; D is perhaps TRBD2 (7 bases). The CDR3 spans 15 residues. Trimming took 4 bases from V and 0 from J, leaving 14 bases between them. Germline CDR1 SGHTS, CDR2 YDEGEE. The CDR3 sequence: CASSPLGGPSYEQYF. The CDR3 coding sequence is TGTGCCAGCAGCCCCCTGGGGGGGCCCTCCTACGAGCAGTACTTC.

This chain connects TRBV18 to TRBJ2-1; 13 nucleotides match TRBD2. CDR3 size: 16 residues. V lost 4 bases, J lost 7 bases, and 7 bases stayed unmatched. The germline V gene encodes CDR1 KGHSH and CDR2 LQKENI. This CDR3 is CASSLPRLAGGNEQFF. The CDR3 DNA is TGTGCCAGCTCACTTCCTCGACTAGCGGGGGGAAATGAGCAGTTCTTC.

The rearrangement links TRBV7-2 to TRBJ1-5; 10 positions match TRBD1. Trimming cost V 3 bases and J 1 base; bases outside gene matches: 6. Germline CDR1 reads SGHTA; CDR2 reads FQGNSA. The CDR3 has 17 amino acids. This CDR3 is CASSLIGTGESNQPQHF. Here the CDR3 DNA reads TGTGCCAGCAGCTTGATTGGGACAGGGGAAAGCAATCAGCCCCAGCATTTT.

V and J are TRBV20-1 and TRBJ1-5; tentatively, D is TRBD1 (5 bases). The CDR3 is made up of 11 amino acids. The V end was cut by 4 bases, the J end by 7 bases, with 8 bases between. Germline V gene lookup returns CDR1 DFQATT and CDR2 SNEGSKA (reference sequence). The CDR3 nucleotides are TGCAGTGCTACGGGGGGACAGCCCCAGCATTTT. This encodes CSATGGQPQHF.

This CDR3 is CASSPPPSGHNEQFF. The CDR3 bases are TGTGCCAGCAGCCCCCCTCCCAGCGGACACAATGAGCAGTTCTTC. J is TRBJ2-1 and V is TRBV11-2; D is perhaps TRBD2 (5 bases). V dropped 5 bases and J dropped 5 bases, with 16 bases sitting between them. The CDR3 is 15 amino acids. Germline-derived CDR1 and CDR2 are SGHAT and FQNNGV.

The chain employs TRBV18 and TRBJ2-1, with D maybe TRBD2 (5 bases). Germline V CDR1 and CDR2: KGHSH, LQKENI. This CDR3 comprises 16 residues. V lost 5 bases, J lost 4 bases, and 18 bases lay in between. The CDR3 bases are TGTGCCAGCTCAAACCGGAACGGGGAAAAATACAATGAGCAGTTCTTC. Translating gives CASSNRNGEKYNEQFF.

This chain uses TRBV7-3 with TRBJ2-1; no clear D. The CDR3 contains 14 residues. Germline V gene lookup returns CDR1 SGHTA and CDR2 FQGTGA. V lost 3 bases and J 4 bases, leaving 10 bases between the germline ends. In DNA form, the CDR3 reads TGTGCCAGCAGCTTCGGCGGTTCATACAATGAGCAGTTCTTC. This encodes CASSFGGSYNEQFF.

V is TRBV28 and J is TRBJ1-6; D gene ambiguous. Germline assignment: CDR1 MDHEN and CDR2 SYDVKM. Trimming removed 3 bases from V and 3 bases from J, with 9 bases in between. The CDR3 runs 15 residues. The CDR3 nucleotides are TGTGCCAGCAGTTTTCCTGGGCACTATAATTCACCCCTCCACTTT. It is translated as CASSFPGHYNSPLHF.

The chain's CDR3 is CASSISKGAGEQFF. Here the CDR3 DNA reads TGTGCCAGTAGTATTTCAAAGGGGGCTGGGGAGCAGTTCTTC. This chain connects TRBV19 to TRBJ2-1; 7 bases are a match to TRBD1. V dropped 3 bases and J dropped 10; count of bases not matched to a gene: 9. CDR3 length: 14 residues. Per the germline V gene, CDR1 is LNHDA and CDR2 is SQIVND (reference sequence).

The chain has TRBV2 and TRBJ1-3, with a weak D call TRBD1 (6 bases). CDR1 is SNHLY, CDR2 FYNNEI, per germline. The V gene lost 6 bases and the J gene lost 2 bases, with 11 bases spanning the gap. CDR3 length equals 14 residues. The CDR3 here is CASRTRGTGNTIYF. The CDR3, as DNA: TGTGCCAGCAGAACCAGGGGAACTGGAAACACCATATATTTT.

This clone came up once. The genes are TRBV7-3 and TRBJ2-2; TRBD1 matches 10 bases. The CDR3 is 17 amino acids. CDR1 and CDR2 from the germline V gene are SGHTA and FQGTGA. The V and J ends lost 4 bases and 4 bases, in that order; junction bases with no gene match: 9. This chain's CDR3 is CASSSTGGQGVTGELFF. The CDR3 DNA sequence: TGTGCCAGCAGCTCAACTGGAGGACAGGGGGTCACCGGGGAGCTGTTTTTT.